These 5 T cell receptor beta chains originate from one sample sequenced in a study of cytomegalovirus exposure and HLA in healthy donors. Primers included in the PCR were 60 Vbeta and 13 Jbeta primers. The table came from immunoSEQ multiplex PCR; TCRdb's copy has only in-frame clones and leaves some out. The sample carries roughly 190,000 clones, around 81% recorded once. The sample consisted of PBMCs. The receptors were sampled from a man aged 18 to 35 in good health and CMV-seronegative.

The chain recombines TRBV7-5 with TRBJ1-2. TRBV7-5 is a known pseudogene. The CDR3 covers 15 residues. CDR3 in DNA: TGTGCCAGAAGCTTAGTGTGGGCCCCCGGGGAAGGCTACACCTTC. This translates into CARSLVWAPGEGYTF.

V usage is TRBV4-3 and J usage is TRBJ2-7; 11 bases map to TRBD1. V was clipped by 0 bases and J by 3 bases; unmatched bases: 1. Germline assignment: CDR1 LGHNA and CDR2 YSLEER. This CDR3 region has 15 residues. The CDR3 region has the DNA TGCGCCAGCAGCCAAGAGGGACAGGGGGTCTACGAGCAGTACTTC. Translation: CASSQEGQGVYEQYF.

This chain uses TRBV7-2 with TRBJ2-3, with D tentatively TRBD1 (5 bases). The CDR3 is 16 amino acids. The ends were cut back, 0 bases at V and 0 bases at J, with 10 bases in the middle. The V gene's germline CDR1 is SGHTA and CDR2 FQGNSA. The CDR3 DNA sequence: TGTGCCAGCAGCTTAGCGGTTTCAGGGAGCACAGATACGCAGTATTTT. Encoded protein: CASSLAVSGSTDTQYF.

V usage is TRBV2 and J usage is TRBJ1-5; tentative D call: TRBD1 (6 bases). Trimming left V 6 bases short and J 9 bases short, with 15 bases between. Per the germline V gene, CDR1 is SNHLY and CDR2 is FYNNEI. This CDR3 is 13 amino acids long. The CDR3 bases are TGTGCCAGCAGCACTGGACAGCCCTTGCCCCAGCATTTT. As protein: CASSTGQPLPQHF.

The J gene is TRBJ2-2, the V gene TRBV27; TRBD2 aligns across 12 bases. The germline gives CDR1 MNHEY, CDR2 SMNVEV (reference sequence). The CDR3 covers 17 residues. Trimming took 8 bases from V and 6 from J; bases not matched to a gene: 13. CDR3 loop: CASGWGGLAGLPGELFF. The CDR3 region has the DNA TGTGCCAGCGGCTGGGGGGGACTAGCGGGTCTCCCCGGGGAGCTGTTTTTT.